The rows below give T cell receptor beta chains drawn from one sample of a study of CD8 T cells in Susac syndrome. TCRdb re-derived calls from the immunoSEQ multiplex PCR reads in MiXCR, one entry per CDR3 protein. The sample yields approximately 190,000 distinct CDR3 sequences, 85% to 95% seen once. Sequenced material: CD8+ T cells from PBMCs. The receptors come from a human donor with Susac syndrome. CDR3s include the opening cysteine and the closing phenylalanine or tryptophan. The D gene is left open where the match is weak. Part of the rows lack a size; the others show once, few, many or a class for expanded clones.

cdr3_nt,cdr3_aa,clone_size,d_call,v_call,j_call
TGCAGTGCTAGAGACGATCTCTCCTACAATGAGCAGTTCTTC,CSARDDLSYNEQFF,NA,NA,TRBV20-1,TRBJ2-1
TGCAGCGTTGAATCAGGGCTAGCCACTTACAATGAGCAGTTCTTC,CSVESGLATYNEQFF,once,NA,TRBV29-1,TRBJ2-1
TGCAGTGCTAGAGACTCCCCCACTGAAGCTTTCTTT,CSARDSPTEAFF,NA,NA,TRBV20-1,TRBJ1-1
TGCAGTGCTAGAGAACAGGTTTATAGCAATCAGCCCCAGCATTTT,CSAREQVYSNQPQHF,NA,NA,TRBV20-1,TRBJ1-5
TGTGCCAGCAGCTTACAGGGAAAAAGCAGTGGAAACACCATATATTTT,CASSLQGKSSGNTIYF,NA,NA,TRBV5-4,TRBJ1-3
TGTGCCAGCAGCGCCGCTCCGGGACTCAGCTCCTACAATGAGCAGTTCTTC,CASSAAPGLSSYNEQFF,NA,NA,TRBV9,TRBJ2-1
TGTGCCACGGGGTGGACAGGGTTCTCCGAGCAGTACTTC,CATGWTGFSEQYF,NA,TRBD1,TRBV30,TRBJ2-7
TGCGCCAGCAGCTTGGTATCGGCAGCCCAAGAGACCCAGTACTTC,CASSLVSAAQETQYF,NA,NA,TRBV5-1,TRBJ2-5
TGCGCCAGCAGCTTGGCCCCAGGGAATACCTACGAGCAGTACTTC,CASSLAPGNTYEQYF,NA,NA,TRBV5-1,TRBJ2-7
TGTGCCTGGAATCCGGGACAGGGGGGAGAGACCCAGTACTTC,CAWNPGQGGETQYF,NA,TRBD1,TRBV30,TRBJ2-5
TGTGCCAGTAGTATAGTACCGGGAATGTCCGAAGCTTTCTTT,CASSIVPGMSEAFF,NA,NA,TRBV19,TRBJ1-1
TGCGCCAGCAGCCTAGAGTTGACAGGGCGACTGAATGAAAAACTGTTTTTT,CASSLELTGRLNEKLFF,NA,TRBD1,TRBV4-1,TRBJ1-4